This is a list of T cell receptor beta chains from one sample in a study of shared clonotypes between healthy human individuals. The assay was immunoSEQ multiplex PCR, and TCRdb's table has in-frame clones only and misses some. The repertoire holds millions of clones, with 85% to 95% as singletons. Sequencing was carried out using naive CD8+ T cells sorted from blood. Receptors originate from a man younger than 30 in good health. The CDR3 runs from the conserved cysteine through the conserved F or W. The D gene is left open where the match is weak. Clone size is given for some rows only: seen once, a few or many times, or a class if the clone is expanded.

D gene: TRBD1; J gene: TRBJ1-1; V gene: TRBV7-6; clone size: -; CDR3 DNA: TGTGCCAGCAGCTTAGATCCAGGGGGTACCGACACTGAAGCTTTCTTT; CDR3 protein: CASSLDPGGTDTEAFF
D gene: -; J gene: TRBJ2-5; V gene: TRBV21-1; clone size: -; CDR3 DNA: TGTGCCAGCAGCAAAGACAGGGACCAAGAGACCCAGTACTTC; CDR3 protein: CASSKDRDQETQYF
D gene: -; J gene: TRBJ1-1; V gene: TRBV6-5; clone size: -; CDR3 DNA: TGTGCCAGCAGTCAGCCTATGAAAGCTTTCTTT; CDR3 protein: CASSQPMKAFF
D gene: -; J gene: TRBJ1-6; V gene: TRBV18; clone size: -; CDR3 DNA: TGTGCCAGCTCACCGGGAAAGGGCGAGCTTCATTCACCCCTCCACTTT; CDR3 protein: CASSPGKGELHSPLHF
D gene: -; J gene: TRBJ2-7; V gene: TRBV28; clone size: -; CDR3 DNA: TGTGCCAGCAGCCCTGATGTCCTCGTAGTGTACTACGAGCAGTACTTC; CDR3 protein: CASSPDVLVVYYEQYF
D gene: TRBD1; J gene: TRBJ2-2; V gene: TRBV4-1; clone size: -; CDR3 DNA: TGCGCCAGCAGCCTTGACACAGGGGGCGCGGGCGGGGAGCTGTTTTTT; CDR3 protein: CASSLDTGGAGGELFF
D gene: TRBD2; J gene: TRBJ2-7; V gene: TRBV4-1; clone size: -; CDR3 DNA: TGCGCCAGCAGCCAAGATTTAGCGGGCGCCGAGCAGTACTTC; CDR3 protein: CASSQDLAGAEQYF
D gene: -; J gene: TRBJ2-3; V gene: TRBV27; clone size: -; CDR3 DNA: TGTGCCAGCAGTTTATTAGACTACACAGATACGCAGTATTTT; CDR3 protein: CASSLLDYTDTQYF
D gene: -; J gene: TRBJ2-7; V gene: TRBV27; clone size: once; CDR3 DNA: TGTGCCAGCAGGGAGGCCGTAACTAACTACGAGCAGTACTTC; CDR3 protein: CASREAVTNYEQYF
D gene: TRBD1; J gene: TRBJ2-7; V gene: TRBV28; clone size: -; CDR3 DNA: TGTGCCAGCAGTTTACGGGACAGGGTATGGGTTAGCTCCTACGAGCAGTACTTC; CDR3 protein: CASSLRDRVWVSSYEQYF
D gene: -; J gene: TRBJ2-7; V gene: TRBV5-6; clone size: -; CDR3 DNA: TGTGCCAGCAGCTTCACAGTAAGGAACTACGAGCAGTACTTC; CDR3 protein: CASSFTVRNYEQYF
D gene: TRBD2; J gene: TRBJ2-4; V gene: TRBV6-5; clone size: -; CDR3 DNA: TGTGCCAGCGGCCTTAGCGGGAGCGCCAAAAACATTCAGTACTTC; CDR3 protein: CASGLSGSAKNIQYF
D gene: -; J gene: TRBJ1-2; V gene: TRBV25-1; clone size: -; CDR3 DNA: TGTGCCAGCAGTGAACATATAGTCAGCGAAGGATTCTATGGCTACACCTTC; CDR3 protein: CASSEHIVSEGFYGYTF
D gene: -; J gene: TRBJ2-5; V gene: TRBV5-1; clone size: -; CDR3 DNA: TGCGCCAGCAGCTTGGTGTCAAGCGTGCAAGAGACCCAGTACTTC; CDR3 protein: CASSLVSSVQETQYF
D gene: -; J gene: TRBJ1-3; V gene: TRBV10-3; clone size: -; CDR3 DNA: TGTGCCATCAGTGAGTCAGGCGAAGCTGGAAACACCATATATTTT; CDR3 protein: CAISESGEAGNTIYF
D gene: -; J gene: TRBJ1-2; V gene: TRBV6-1; clone size: -; CDR3 DNA: TGTGCCAGAAGGGCGACTGGGCCGGGAGACTATGGCTACACCTTC; CDR3 protein: CARRATGPGDYGYTF
D gene: -; J gene: TRBJ2-7; V gene: TRBV2; clone size: -; CDR3 DNA: TGTGCCAGCATAGTTTTCGGGAGAGGTGGAGGCTCCTACGAGCAGTACTTC; CDR3 protein: CASIVFGRGGGSYEQYF
D gene: TRBD1; J gene: TRBJ2-7; V gene: TRBV5-5; clone size: -; CDR3 DNA: TGTGCCAGCAGCGGACAGGCCCCCGAGCAGTACTTC; CDR3 protein: CASSGQAPEQYF
D gene: -; J gene: TRBJ2-3; V gene: TRBV7-2; clone size: -; CDR3 DNA: TGTGCCAGCACCCAGTGGGGGAGCCCCACAGATACGCAGTATTTT; CDR3 protein: CASTQWGSPTDTQYF
D gene: -; J gene: TRBJ2-7; V gene: TRBV2; clone size: -; CDR3 DNA: TGTGCCAGCTCCCCGGGCCCTGGGTACGAGCAGTACTTC; CDR3 protein: CASSPGPGYEQYF
D gene: TRBD2; J gene: TRBJ2-7; V gene: TRBV10-3; clone size: -; CDR3 DNA: TGTGCCATGGATAGCGGGGGGGCGGAGCAGTACTTC; CDR3 protein: CAMDSGGAEQYF
D gene: -; J gene: TRBJ2-7; V gene: TRBV7-6; clone size: few; CDR3 DNA: TGTGCCAGCAGCTTCAGGGCAGCCTACGAGCAGTACTTC; CDR3 protein: CASSFRAAYEQYF
D gene: -; J gene: TRBJ2-2; V gene: TRBV6-5; clone size: once; CDR3 DNA: TGTGCCAGCAGTAAGACCGGGATAGGCACCGGGGAGCTGTTTTTT; CDR3 protein: CASSKTGIGTGELFF
D gene: TRBD1; J gene: TRBJ1-2; V gene: TRBV4-1; clone size: -; CDR3 DNA: TGCGCCAGCAGCCAAGGTGGGACAGACTATGGCTACACCTTC; CDR3 protein: CASSQGGTDYGYTF
D gene: -; J gene: TRBJ2-3; V gene: TRBV7-9; clone size: -; CDR3 DNA: TGTGCCGGAGAAGCCGACCCGCGCACAGATACGCAGTATTTT; CDR3 protein: CAGEADPRTDTQYF
D gene: TRBD2; J gene: TRBJ2-5; V gene: TRBV4-3; clone size: -; CDR3 DNA: TGCGCCAGCAGCCAAGATAGGACTAGCGGAGTTCAAGAGACCCAGTACTTC; CDR3 protein: CASSQDRTSGVQETQYF
D gene: TRBD2; J gene: TRBJ2-5; V gene: TRBV5-1; clone size: -; CDR3 DNA: TGCGCCAGCAGCCCCCGACTAGCGGGGGGGCTATCGTGGGAGACCCAGTACTTC; CDR3 protein: CASSPRLAGGLSWETQYF
D gene: TRBD1; J gene: TRBJ2-7; V gene: TRBV4-1; clone size: few; CDR3 DNA: TGCGCCAGCAGCCTCGTGGGACAGGGCTACGAGCAGTACTTC; CDR3 protein: CASSLVGQGYEQYF
D gene: -; J gene: TRBJ1-1; V gene: TRBV7-6; clone size: -; CDR3 DNA: TGTGCCAGCAGCTATGCTAATTGGGACACCGTCACTGAAGCTTTCTTT; CDR3 protein: CASSYANWDTVTEAFF
D gene: -; J gene: TRBJ2-1; V gene: TRBV4-3; clone size: -; CDR3 DNA: TGCGCCAGCAGCCAAGACCGGACAGATTACAATGAGCAGTTCTTC; CDR3 protein: CASSQDRTDYNEQFF
D gene: -; J gene: TRBJ2-3; V gene: TRBV6-5; clone size: -; CDR3 DNA: TGTGCCAGCAGTTACGGGGGTCCCTACACAGATACGCAGTATTTT; CDR3 protein: CASSYGGPYTDTQYF
D gene: TRBD1; J gene: TRBJ1-2; V gene: TRBV29-1; clone size: -; CDR3 DNA: TGCAGCGTTGAAGCAGGGGGAGAAGGCTACACCTTC; CDR3 protein: CSVEAGGEGYTF
D gene: TRBD1; J gene: TRBJ2-7; V gene: TRBV6-5; clone size: -; CDR3 DNA: TGTGCCAGCAGTTTGGCACAGGGGTCTCCCTACGAGCAGTACTTC; CDR3 protein: CASSLAQGSPYEQYF
D gene: -; J gene: TRBJ2-4; V gene: TRBV7-9; clone size: -; CDR3 DNA: TGTGCCAGCAGCTTCCTCGGGCAGCCTGAGTACTTC; CDR3 protein: CASSFLGQPEYF
D gene: -; J gene: TRBJ2-7; V gene: TRBV27; clone size: once; CDR3 DNA: TGTGCCAGCAGTTTGGGGCAGGGTCTCTACGAGCAGTACTTC; CDR3 protein: CASSLGQGLYEQYF
D gene: -; J gene: TRBJ2-3; V gene: TRBV7-3; clone size: -; CDR3 DNA: TGTGCCAGCAGCCGGGGGAGCACAGATACGCAGTATTTT; CDR3 protein: CASSRGSTDTQYF
D gene: -; J gene: TRBJ1-3; V gene: TRBV5-1; clone size: once; CDR3 DNA: TGCGCCAGCAGCTCTAGCGAGACGGGCTCTGGAAACACCATATATTTT; CDR3 protein: CASSSSETGSGNTIYF
D gene: -; J gene: TRBJ2-7; V gene: TRBV5-1; clone size: -; CDR3 DNA: TGCGCCAGCAGCCCGCCGACAGAGTCCTACGAGCAGTACTTC; CDR3 protein: CASSPPTESYEQYF
D gene: TRBD1; J gene: TRBJ1-4; V gene: TRBV7-9; clone size: -; CDR3 DNA: TGTGCCAGCAGAACGACAGGGGAAGGAGAAAAACTGTTTTTT; CDR3 protein: CASRTTGEGEKLFF
D gene: -; J gene: TRBJ2-3; V gene: TRBV4-1; clone size: -; CDR3 DNA: TGCGCCAGCAGCCAAGTTGATGGAGATACGCAGTATTTT; CDR3 protein: CASSQVDGDTQYF
D gene: TRBD1; J gene: TRBJ1-5; V gene: TRBV2; clone size: once; CDR3 DNA: TGTGCCAGCAGTAGGCTACAGGGGGCGGTAAATCAGCCCCAGCATTTT; CDR3 protein: CASSRLQGAVNQPQHF
D gene: -; J gene: TRBJ1-2; V gene: TRBV27; clone size: -; CDR3 DNA: TGTGCCAGCAGTTTATACACAGGGCTTAACTATGGCTACACCTTC; CDR3 protein: CASSLYTGLNYGYTF
D gene: TRBD1; J gene: TRBJ1-1; V gene: TRBV20-1; clone size: -; CDR3 DNA: TGCAGTGCCATAACAGGGGCTGAAGCTTTCTTT; CDR3 protein: CSAITGAEAFF
D gene: TRBD1; J gene: TRBJ1-4; V gene: TRBV27; clone size: -; CDR3 DNA: TGTGCCAGCAGCTACGACGAACCCGGGACAGGGGGGGAAAAACTGTTTTTT; CDR3 protein: CASSYDEPGTGGEKLFF
D gene: -; J gene: TRBJ2-7; V gene: TRBV7-6; clone size: once; CDR3 DNA: TGTGCCAGCAGCTTCGCCACGCCGGACAGATCCTACGAGCAGTACTTC; CDR3 protein: CASSFATPDRSYEQYF
D gene: TRBD2; J gene: TRBJ2-1; V gene: TRBV6-5; clone size: -; CDR3 DNA: TGTGCCTCAAGCTGGCGGGAGGGAAACAATGAGCAGTTCTTC; CDR3 protein: CASSWREGNNEQFF
D gene: -; J gene: TRBJ2-7; V gene: TRBV6-1; clone size: -; CDR3 DNA: TGTGCCAGCAGCCAAGACCGGGACAACTCCTACGAGCAGTACTTC; CDR3 protein: CASSQDRDNSYEQYF
D gene: -; J gene: TRBJ2-3; V gene: TRBV5-1; clone size: -; CDR3 DNA: TGCGCCAGCAGCAGGGACAGAAGTAGCGGGAACCATATGACAGATACGCAGTATTTT; CDR3 protein: CASSRDRSSGNHMTDTQYF
D gene: -; J gene: TRBJ2-5; V gene: TRBV2; clone size: -; CDR3 DNA: TGTGCCAGCAGTGAGGGGTTGATTACACAAGAGACCCAGTACTTC; CDR3 protein: CASSEGLITQETQYF
D gene: TRBD2; J gene: TRBJ2-3; V gene: TRBV5-1; clone size: -; CDR3 DNA: TGCGCCAGCAGCTATACTGTGTCTAGCGGGGCTAGCACAGATACGCAGTATTTT; CDR3 protein: CASSYTVSSGASTDTQYF
D gene: TRBD1; J gene: TRBJ2-1; V gene: TRBV5-1; clone size: once; CDR3 DNA: TGCGCCAGCAGCCGTCTGGCAGGGGGCTTCGACAATGAGCAGTTCTTC; CDR3 protein: CASSRLAGGFDNEQFF
D gene: TRBD2; J gene: TRBJ2-7; V gene: TRBV6-5; clone size: -; CDR3 DNA: TGTGCCAGCAGTCCCGCCGGACTAGCGGTCGTGGAGCAGTACTTC; CDR3 protein: CASSPAGLAVVEQYF
D gene: -; J gene: TRBJ2-5; V gene: TRBV11-2; clone size: -; CDR3 DNA: TGTGCCAGCAGCTTAGATCGGGACGGGACCCAGTACTTC; CDR3 protein: CASSLDRDGTQYF
D gene: -; J gene: TRBJ1-2; V gene: TRBV29-1; clone size: -; CDR3 DNA: TGCAGCGTTGAAGATCAAGAGGGGTATGGCTACACCTTC; CDR3 protein: CSVEDQEGYGYTF
D gene: TRBD2; J gene: TRBJ2-1; V gene: TRBV5-6; clone size: -; CDR3 DNA: TGTGCCAGCAGCTTAGCGGGAGGTGTAAATGAGCAGTTCTTC; CDR3 protein: CASSLAGGVNEQFF
D gene: -; J gene: TRBJ1-3; V gene: TRBV7-9; clone size: -; CDR3 DNA: TGTGCCAGCAGCTTAAGTGAAGGGCTTGGAAACACCATATATTTT; CDR3 protein: CASSLSEGLGNTIYF
D gene: TRBD2; J gene: TRBJ2-1; V gene: TRBV4-1; clone size: -; CDR3 DNA: TGCGCCAGCAGCCAAGCGGGACTAGCGGGAGAGAATGAGCAGTTCTTC; CDR3 protein: CASSQAGLAGENEQFF
D gene: -; J gene: TRBJ2-1; V gene: TRBV28; clone size: -; CDR3 DNA: TGTGCCAGCAGTCCCCCCGGATTGGCCGAGGGCTACAATGAGCAGTTCTTC; CDR3 protein: CASSPPGLAEGYNEQFF